This TCR beta chain originates from a study of regulatory T cells in long-lasting Graves disease (dated by TCRdb to the early 2020s). Regarding the study in general: Persistent Graves' disease meant more than 5 years of antithyroid drug treatment with TSH receptor autoantibodies that stayed positive. Peripheral blood TCR sequencing and RNA sequencing compared persistent Graves' disease patients with newly diagnosed Graves' disease patients. The study was registered as a clinical trial and conducted in China. TCR sequencing covered 13 persistent and 20 or so newly diagnosed Graves' disease patients, some 33 samples in total. In the clinical cohort, patients with persistent Graves' disease had used antithyroid drugs for an average of around 10 years.

This specimen's time point label, per the study, means: persistent/refractory GD, antithyroid drugs over 5 years with positive TRAb. For both TCR sequencing and RNA sequencing, RNA was extracted from PBMCs in TRIzol. The diagnosis of Graves' disease followed American Thyroid Association guidelines. The patients came from an endocrinology department in Xi'an, China. Each patient gave around 9.2 milliliters of peripheral blood, collected in an EDTA anticoagulant tube. Ficoll Paque Plus density gradient separation was used to isolate PBMCs, and no further T cell sorting was done. An Agilent 2100 Bioanalyzer and agarose gel were used to check RNA quality, while a NanoDrop 2000 measured RNA concentration. The library was generated by multiplex PCR. The sequencer was an Illumina HiSeq 4000. iRepertoire HTBI primers and Arm-PCR amplification of CDR3 regions were used to construct TCR beta libraries. Gel purification was performed on PCR products prior to sequencing. The paper's data handling went like this. Across samples, 55 to 80 TRBV and 15 or so TRBJ segments were identified and used for gene usage analysis of CDR3 amino acid clonotypes. COPE and FqMerger were used to merge the filtered high-quality paired reads into contigs. BLAST was used to align contigs to the IMGT TRBV, TRBD and TRBJ reference genes, and CDR3 was defined following IMGT. Clonotypes above 0.1% frequency were classified as highly expanded clones. Repertoire diversity was measured by Shannon entropy, and V-J evenness by the Gini coefficient. A clonotype was considered public if more than one individual shared it. The raw public data were reprocessed by TCRdb itself: fastp quality trimming at Q25, MiXCR clonotype calling, in-frame beta chains only. Rows matching on CDR3 protein sequence are summarized as one entry with the most common DNA and genes. The V and J calls reflect TCRdb's pipeline rather than the authors' work. The sample has about 470,000 distinct CDR3 sequences on record, roughly 21% of them singletons. Roughly 7.1% of the sample rests with the top ten.

V is pared back by 6 bases and J by 3 bases, with 17 bases lying between the germline termini. The CDR1 and CDR2 encoded by the germline V gene (reference sequence) are LNHDA and SQIVND. The CDR3 sequence holds 15 residues, the cysteine and phenylalanine included. The kept DNA is CDR3 alone, 45 bases in frame from the first base. Here is what the overall study found, with its caveats: Compared with newly diagnosed patients, patients with persistent Graves' disease had lower TCR Shannon entropy and fewer highly expanded clones, which suggests clonal expansion. Preferential use of TRBV28, TRBJ1-2 and TRBJ2-5 was observed in persistent disease, whereas TRBV20-1 and TRBJ2-1 were favored in newly diagnosed disease. Sequencing and analysis were restricted to the TCR beta chain. The small sample size was acknowledged by the authors as a limitation that may reduce accuracy. Peripheral blood alone was examined, since thyroid tissue, which constituted the primary lesion, could not be accessed. A larger number of public clonotypes was shared among persistent patients (over 2,500) than among newly diagnosed patients (around 870).

Details on this clonotype: This receptor's antigen is unknown. The record has no base qualities; no much larger clone is one base away.

The material was peripheral blood mononuclear cells (PBMCs), obtained when the disease was refractory, from a patient treated with antithyroid drugs. Recombination joined TRBV19 with TRBJ1-1, with the D gene call left open. This receptor was taken from a female donor with Graves disease. The CDR3 amino acid sequence is: CASSLRGGWDTEAFF. The DNA sequence reads TGTGCCAGTAGCTTAAGAGGCGGATGGGACACTGAAGCTTTCTTT.